The clone carrying this T cell receptor (beta chain) has a count of ten or more. Its matching antigen is unknown. This record comes from a study of T cells in Graves' hyperthyroidism and ophthalmopathy. Study observations and caveats: In blood, most of the thyroid clonotypes expanded above 0.001 were also present.

Trimming cost V 5 bases and J 3 bases, with 8 bases left between them. In germline, CDR1 is GTSNPN, CDR2 SVGIG (reference sequence). This CDR3 contains 12 residues. The investigators amplified TCR beta CDR3 regions from RNA transcripts. The HTBI set primed first-round TCR CDR3 RT-PCR. TCRdb recomputed calls from the multiplex PCR reads with MiXCR, one row per CDR3 protein. There are 250,000 to 300,000 distinct CDR3 sequences in the sample; approximately 14% occur only once, and 13% lies in the top ten. This sequence joins TRBV30 and TRBJ2-1, with TRBD2 as a possible D gene (5 bases). The specimen was blood. The receptor was isolated from a middle-aged woman with Graves' hyperthyroidism that later progressed to Graves' ophthalmopathy. As DNA, the CDR3 is TGTGCCTGGTCCGGGATCTACAATGAGCAGTTCTTC. It encodes CAWSGIYNEQFF.